The 11 T cell receptor beta chains presented below share a single source sample, sequenced in a study of shared clonotypes between healthy human individuals. Repertoires were generated with immunoSEQ multiplex PCR, while TCRdb's copy carries only in-frame clones and drops some. There are some 470,000 clones in the sample; around 78% occur only once, and under 15% lies in the top ten. Source material: PBMCs. The receptors originated from a woman aged 40 to 50 in good health. Some clones in this sample may be carry-over from other donors' samples.

The chain couples TRBV6-1 to TRBJ2-1; 8 bases are a match to TRBD2. The trim removed 4 bases at V and 3 bases at J, leaving 8 bases unmatched. The CDR3 runs to 16 residues. Per the germline V gene, CDR1 is MNHNS and CDR2 is SASEGT. The CDR3 region is CASSVYGTSFYNEQFF. CDR3 sequence (DNA): TGTGCCAGCAGTGTGTACGGGACTAGTTTCTACAATGAGCAGTTCTTC.

The chain combines TRBV5-1 with TRBJ2-3; 12 bases match TRBD1. V shed 0 bases, J shed 5 bases, and the junction held 13 bases outside the gene matches. This CDR3 is 19 amino acids long. The germline gives CDR1 SGHRS, CDR2 YFSETQ. The CDR3 region is CASSLVAHPGQGAGDTQYF. CDR3 nucleotides: TGCGCCAGCAGCTTGGTCGCACATCCGGGACAGGGGGCCGGAGATACGCAGTATTTT.

This chain joins TRBV5-4 and TRBJ2-1; D is unclear. The CDR3 length is 13 residues. The germline V and J ends were trimmed by 0 bases and 4 bases, with 5 bases remaining between them. From germline, CDR1 is SGHNT and CDR2 YYREEE (reference sequence). CDR3: CASSLGSYNEQFF. In DNA form, the CDR3 reads TGTGCCAGCAGCTTGGGCAGTTACAATGAGCAGTTCTTC.

This clone came up a few times. The chain links TRBV7-9 to TRBJ1-2; 7 bases are a match to TRBD1. Per the germline V gene, CDR1 is SEHNR and CDR2 is FQNEAQ (reference sequence). With V trimmed by 1 base and J by 3 bases, 5 bases remained unmatched. The CDR3 loop spans 15 amino acids. The CDR3 DNA is TGTGCCAGCAGCTTAGGACAGGGTTGGTACTATGGCTACACCTTC. As protein: CASSLGQGWYYGYTF.

The chain's CDR3 is CASSLAGTGGGYTF. CDR3 nucleotides: TGTGCCAGCAGCTTAGCAGGGACAGGGGGTGGCTACACCTTC. This chain links TRBV7-2 with TRBJ1-2, with 11 bases aligning to TRBD1. The V and J ends lost 0 bases and 7 bases, in that order; junction bases with no gene match: 1. The CDR3 runs 14 residues. Germline-derived CDR1 and CDR2 are SGHTA and FQGNSA. The variable domain in full, with the rest retrieved from reference TRBV7-2 and TRBJ1-2, is GAGVSQSPSNKVTEKGKDVELRCDPISGHTALYWYRQSLGQGLEFLIYFQGNSAPDKSGLPSDRFSAERTGGSVSTLTIQRTQQEDSAVYLCASSLAGTGGGYTFGSGTRLTVV.

The rearrangement joins TRBV7-6 to TRBJ1-5; D may be TRBD1 (5 bases). The V end was cut by 1 base, the J end by 4 bases, with 20 bases between. This CDR3 region has 18 residues. CDR1 SGHVS and CDR2 FNYEAQ come from the germline V gene. The CDR3 DNA reads TGTGCCAGCAGCTTAGAGGAGCGGGGCGGTAGTGGTAATCAGCCCCAGCATTTT. This sequence encodes CASSLEERGGSGNQPQHF.

This clone was seen a few times. The CDR3 bases are TGTGCCAGCAGTAGACAGGGTAATCAGCCCCAGCATTTT. Translation gives CASSRQGNQPQHF. This sequence joins TRBV6-6 and TRBJ1-5; 7 nucleotides agree with TRBD1. The CDR3 runs to 13 residues. V shed 5 bases and J 4 bases; nucleotides not matched to a gene: 2. Germline V gives CDR1 MNHNY, CDR2 SVGAGI (reference sequence).

The chain combines TRBV28 with TRBJ2-4; possibly TRBD1 for D (6 bases). The CDR3 extends over 15 amino acids. V was pared by 2 bases and J by 2 bases, with 10 bases between. Per the germline V gene, CDR1 is MDHEN and CDR2 is SYDVKM. The CDR3 protein is CASSLGWGPKNIQYF. The DNA of the CDR3 is TGTGCCAGCAGTTTAGGGTGGGGGCCCAAAAACATTCAGTACTTC.

This chain uses TRBV27 with TRBJ2-1, with D tentatively TRBD2 (6 bases). The CDR3 totals 14 residues. Germline loops: CDR1 MNHEY, CDR2 SMNVEV (reference sequence). Trimming cost V 6 bases and J 7 bases, with 16 bases left between them. The CDR3 DNA sequence: TGTGCCAGCAGGGGGTCGGGGGTATTAAATGAGCAGTTCTTC. As protein: CASRGSGVLNEQFF.

This clone was detected only a few times. The V call is TRBV28, the J call TRBJ2-7, with unresolved D. This CDR3 region has 15 residues. The V gene lost 1 base and the J gene lost 7 bases, with 17 bases spanning the gap. CDR1 and CDR2 from the germline V gene are MDHEN and SYDVKM. The DNA of the CDR3 is TGTGCCAGCAGTTTATCAGGCCCCTCGGTATTGGAGCAGTACTTC. This translates into CASSLSGPSVLEQYF.

This clone has more than one count but fewer than ten. CDR3 loop: CASSPRDRGGETQYF. In DNA form, the CDR3 reads TGTGCCAGCAGCCCTAGGGACAGGGGTGGGGAGACCCAGTACTTC. This chain uses TRBV9 with TRBJ2-5; TRBD1 matches 10 bases. V was clipped by 4 bases and J by 5 bases; unmatched bases: 8. CDR3 length: 15 amino acids. From germline, CDR1 is SGDLS and CDR2 YYNGEE.